Below are 15 T cell receptor beta chains sequenced from a single sample in a study of blood T cells in healthy people across ages. A second PCR, run for about 7 to 11 cycles, used a sample-barcoded 5' primer plus a J-beta primer mix. From the 5' RACE reads, TCRdb called clonotypes with MiXCR, one entry per CDR3 protein. This sample yields 1.5 million to 2 million distinct CDR3 sequences, of which less than 50% are seen a single time; less than 2.5% belongs to the top ten. Sequences were obtained from blood. The receptors were sampled from a woman aged 40 to 50 in good health.

The V call is TRBV5-1, the J call TRBJ2-7, with 14 bases that match TRBD2. V shed 3 bases, J shed 7 bases, and the junction held 3 bases outside the gene matches. The CDR3 has 14 residues. Germline values: CDR1 SGHRS, CDR2 YFSETQ. The CDR3 DNA follows: TGCGCCAGCAGCTCGACTAGCGGGGGGGCGGAGCAGTACTTC. It codes for CASSSTSGGAEQYF.

This clonotype was seen more than once but under ten times. The rearrangement joins TRBV9 to TRBJ2-1; 13 positions match TRBD2. Per the germline V gene, CDR1 is SGDLS and CDR2 is YYNGEE. This CDR3 contains 16 residues. V shed 4 bases and J 6 bases; nucleotides not matched to a gene: 7. This CDR3 reads CASSPTSGGVINEQFF. In nucleotides, the CDR3 is TGTGCCAGCAGCCCCACTAGCGGGGGGGTTATCAATGAGCAGTTCTTC.

A few counts support this clonotype. The chain couples TRBV29-1 to TRBJ1-2; TRBD1 agrees at 7 bases. From germline, CDR1 is SQVTM and CDR2 ANQGSEA. The CDR3 loop spans 14 amino acids. V shed 3 bases and J 1 base; nucleotides not matched to a gene: 5. CDR3 nucleotide sequence: TGCAGCGTTGATAGTTGGGACAGTAACTATGGCTACACCTTC. Protein: CSVDSWDSNYGYTF.

This chain uses TRBV5-5 with TRBJ2-3, with 8 bases fitting TRBD2. The CDR3 runs 15 residues. Unmatched junction bases numbered 21, after V lost 7 bases and J lost 14 bases. Germline CDR1 and CDR2: SGHKS and YYEKEE (reference sequence). CDR3 in amino acids: CASQPWAGGPSSRYF. The CDR3 DNA reads TGTGCCAGCCAACCTTGGGCGGGGGGCCCTTCAAGTCGGTATTTT.

This clonotype was detected a few times. The rearrangement uses TRBV20-1 and TRBJ1-2; possibly TRBD1 for D (5 bases). The CDR3 spans 12 residues. Germline CDR1 reads DFQATT; CDR2 reads SNEGSKA (reference sequence). The V gene lost 6 bases and the J gene lost 7 bases, with 15 bases spanning the gap. Written as DNA, the CDR3 is TGCAGTGCAAGCAGGGAAGTTAGTGGCTACACCTTC. As protein: CSASREVSGYTF.

This clonotype appeared a few times. This chain joins TRBV7-9 and TRBJ2-5; the match to TRBD1 covers 7 bases. After removal of 3 bases from V and 4 bases from J, the junction contained 8 bases not matched to a gene. CDR1 is SEHNR, CDR2 FQNEAQ, per germline (reference sequence). This CDR3 comprises 15 residues. CDR3 in DNA: TGTGCCAGCAGCTTGGAGACAGGGATTGGAGAGACCCAGTACTTC. Translated: CASSLETGIGETQYF. Filled out from reference TRBV7-9 and TRBJ2-5, the complete variable domain reads DTGVSQNPRHKITKRGQNVTFRCDPISEHNRLYWYRQTLGQGPEFLTYFQNEAQLEKSRLLSDRFSAERPKGSFSTLEIQRTEQGDSAMYLCASSLETGIGETQYFGPGTRLLVL.

This clonotype was counted between two and nine times. This rearrangement joins TRBV28 to TRBJ2-7; a possible D gene is TRBD1 (5 bases). V lost 4 bases and J 2 bases, leaving 15 bases between the germline ends. This CDR3 is built from 15 residues. CDR1 MDHEN and CDR2 SYDVKM come from the germline V gene. The CDR3 DNA reads TGTGCCAGCAGTTCTGGGGCCCCGATAACCTACGAGCAGTACTTC. As protein: CASSSGAPITYEQYF.

V and J are TRBV5-1 and TRBJ2-3, with D maybe TRBD1 (6 bases). The germline V gene has CDR1 SGHRS and CDR2 YFSETQ. The CDR3 sequence is 15 residues long. V lost 1 base and J lost 4, with 13 bases in between. This chain's CDR3 is CASSLYPTGPDTQYF. CDR3 nucleotides: TGCGCCAGCAGCTTGTACCCGACAGGCCCAGATACGCAGTATTTT.

The V and J genes are TRBV9 and TRBJ2-1; D is unclear. The length of the CDR3 is 13 residues. Trimming removed 0 bases from V and 9 bases from J, with 10 bases in between. CDR1 and CDR2 from the germline V gene are SGDLS and YYNGEE. The CDR3 DNA reads TGTGCCAGCAGCGTAGGAGCCCCTACTGAGCAGTTCTTC. Protein product: CASSVGAPTEQFF.

The chain couples TRBV2 to TRBJ2-3; TRBD2 might be the D (6 bases). Germline V lookup: CDR1 SNHLY, CDR2 FYNNEI. This CDR3 contains 14 residues. V gave up 1 base and J gave up 3 bases, with 8 bases separating them. In DNA, the CDR3 is TGTGCCAGCAGTGAAGACGGGGGAACAGATACGCAGTATTTT. Residues: CASSEDGGTDTQYF. The full variable domain, in which reference TRBV2 and TRBJ2-3 provide the parts outside the CDR3, is EPEVTQTPSHQVTQMGQEVILRCVPISNHLYFYWYRQILGQKVEFLVSFYNNEISEKSEIFDDQFSVERPDGSNFTLKIRSTKLEDSAMYFCASSEDGGTDTQYFGPGTRLTVL.

In its sample, this clonotype was seen many times. This sequence joins TRBV9 and TRBJ2-1; the match to TRBD2 covers 8 bases. Germline CDR1 reads SGDLS; CDR2 reads YYNGEE. V dropped 2 bases and J dropped 8; count of bases not matched to a gene: 3. The length of the CDR3 is 13 residues. CDR3 loop: CASSVRGVDEQFF. The CDR3 DNA reads as TGTGCCAGCAGCGTGCGGGGGGTCGATGAGCAGTTCTTC.

This chain joins TRBV5-1 and TRBJ1-2; the match to TRBD1 covers 9 bases. The CDR3 is made up of 16 amino acids. The germline V gene encodes CDR1 SGHRS and CDR2 YFSETQ. V trimming: 4 bases; J trimming: 4 bases; junction bases outside the gene matches: 11. The CDR3 bases are TGCGCCAGCAGCCCGAGAGTCGGACAGGGGCCCTATGGCTACACCTTC. It translates to CASSPRVGQGPYGYTF.

The V and J genes are TRBV20-1 and TRBJ2-1; the D call may be TRBD1 or TRBD2 (5 bases each). V was cut by 0 bases and J by 3 bases, with 12 bases left in between. The V gene's germline CDR1 is DFQATT and CDR2 SNEGSKA (reference sequence). The CDR3 has 15 residues. The CDR3 coding sequence is TGCAGTGCTAGAGATCGTGGGGGAGTCTACAATGAGCAGTTCTTC. This sequence encodes CSARDRGGVYNEQFF.

The gene calls are TRBV9 and TRBJ2-1; D gene unclear. The CDR3 is 14 residues long. Germline values: CDR1 SGDLS, CDR2 YYNGEE. V gave up 0 bases and J gave up 8 bases, with 12 bases separating them. The CDR3 sequence is CASSVGVEGYEQFF. The CDR3 nucleotides read TGTGCCAGCAGCGTAGGGGTTGAAGGGTATGAGCAGTTCTTC.

The chain carries TRBV20-1 and TRBJ1-5; tentatively, D is TRBD1 (5 bases). V gave up 1 base and J gave up 0 bases, with 10 bases separating them. CDR3 length: 15 amino acids. Germline V CDR1 and CDR2: DFQATT, SNEGSKA (reference sequence). Here the CDR3 DNA reads TGCAGTGCTAGAGGGGGCGGGGTTAGCAATCAGCCCCAGCATTTT. This encodes CSARGGGVSNQPQHF.